The clone carrying this T cell receptor beta chain was observed a single time. Antigen: not known. This entry is derived from a study of cytomegalovirus exposure and HLA in healthy donors. Broader study findings: Highly shared sequence variants in one cluster were likely a sequencing artifact.

The CDR3 is made up of 15 amino acids. CDR1 is MDHEN and CDR2 is SYDVKM in the germline V gene. In the PCR, 60 Vbeta and 13 Jbeta primers were used. Profiling relied on immunoSEQ multiplex PCR, and the TCRdb table lists in-frame clones only, not all of them. The top ten hold around 1.2% of the sample, which has some 140,000 clones, around 73% seen once. The study sampled nominally healthy donors, though unrecorded immune exposures were likely. The clonotype comes from a man aged 45-60 years in good health and CMV-seronegative. Sequencing was done on a sample of PBMCs. The rearrangement links TRBV28 to TRBJ2-5, with 7 nucleotides matching TRBD2. The J call is doubtful: the DNA matches TRBJ2-7 better. The CDR3 region is CASSGPGLAVYEQYF. The DNA of the CDR3 is TGTGCCAGCAGTGGCCCCGGCCTAGCGGTCTACGAGCAGTACTTC.